The source of this T cell receptor beta chain is a study of cytomegalovirus exposure and HLA in healthy donors. Whole-study findings and limits: Clusters of TCRs from the first cohort tended to co-occur in the 120 validation repertoires (as a later analysis found). Cytomegalovirus association was assigned to 170 or so TCR beta chains.

Profiled with immunoSEQ multiplex PCR; TCRdb holds only in-frame clones, not every one. The table includes about 250,000 clones, about 88% detected once. Comment on this clone: Its antigen is currently unknown.

With 4 bases removed from V and 1 base from J, the gap between germline ends came to 13 bases. The germline V gene has CDR1 SQVTM and CDR2 ANQGSEA. This CDR3 region has 14 residues. Donors were drawn from the approximately 110-subject validation cohort, separate from the approximately 640-subject first cohort. This chain connects TRBV29-1 to TRBJ2-5; D gene uncertain. Input material: PBMCs. The clonotype was recovered from a man in his late teens or twenties in good health and CMV-seropositive. The CDR3 DNA reads TGCAGCGTTGGTGGCCGTGGAATCCAAGAGACCCAGTACTTC. Protein: CSVGGRGIQETQYF.